A single T cell receptor beta chain is shown here with its context. This sample stems from a study of technical replicates of blood from several donors. The CDR3 loop spans 15 amino acids. J gave up 7 bases and V 6 bases, and 12 bases lay outside the gene matches. From germline, CDR1 is ENHRY and CDR2 SYGVKD. Clones were read by immunoSEQ multiplex PCR, and TCRdb kept only the in-frame ones, dropping some. The sample gives fewer than 70,000 clones, around 83% of which show up once; over 5.5% is in the top ten. The chain couples TRBV10-3 to TRBJ2-7; TRBD2 agrees at 10 bases. The clonotype comes from a human donor in good health. Some clones in this sample may be carry-over from other donors' samples. The source material was PBMCs. CDR3 coding DNA: TGTGCCATCAGGGAGATTTCTAGCGGGGGCGGAGAGCAGTACTTC. Its protein is CAIREISSGGGEQYF.